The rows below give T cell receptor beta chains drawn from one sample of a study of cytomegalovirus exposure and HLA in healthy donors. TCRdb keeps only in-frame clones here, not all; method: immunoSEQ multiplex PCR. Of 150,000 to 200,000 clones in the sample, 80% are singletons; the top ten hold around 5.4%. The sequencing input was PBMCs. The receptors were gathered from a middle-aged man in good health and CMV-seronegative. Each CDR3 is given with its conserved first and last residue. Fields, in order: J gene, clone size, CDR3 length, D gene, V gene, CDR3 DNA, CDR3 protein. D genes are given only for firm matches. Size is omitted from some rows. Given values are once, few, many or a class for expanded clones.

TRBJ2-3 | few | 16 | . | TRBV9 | TGTGCCAGCAGCGAGAGAAATTCCCTCCGGGCAGATACGCAGTATTTT | CASSERNSLRADTQYF
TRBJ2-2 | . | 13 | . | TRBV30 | TGTGCCTGGAGGGCCGGGGTCACCGGGGAGCTGTTTTTT | CAWRAGVTGELFF
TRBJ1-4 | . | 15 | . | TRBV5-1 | TGCGCCAGCAGCTCCGACCGAGGTAGTGGGGAAAAACTGTTTTTT | CASSSDRGSGEKLFF
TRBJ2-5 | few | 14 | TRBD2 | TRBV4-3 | TGCGCCAGCAGCCAAGCGGGAGGAGGTGAGACCCAGTACTTC | CASSQAGGGETQYF
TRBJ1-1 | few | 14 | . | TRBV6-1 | TGTGCCAGCAGTACTAGGACAGTGAACACTGAAGCTTTCTTT | CASSTRTVNTEAFF
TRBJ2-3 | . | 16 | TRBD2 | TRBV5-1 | TGCGCCAGCAGCCTGGGACTAGCGAAAAGAACAGATACGCAGTATTTT | CASSLGLAKRTDTQYF
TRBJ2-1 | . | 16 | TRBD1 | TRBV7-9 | TGTGCCAGCAGCTCGGTAGACAGGGCTTCCTACAATGAGCAGTTCTTC | CASSSVDRASYNEQFF
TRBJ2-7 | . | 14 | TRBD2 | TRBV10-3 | TGTGCCATCAGTGAGTCGCTAGCGGGATACGAGCAGTACTTC | CAISESLAGYEQYF
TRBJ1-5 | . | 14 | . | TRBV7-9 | TGTGCCAGCACCCTGGGAGGTAGCAATCAGCCCCAGCATTTT | CASTLGGSNQPQHF
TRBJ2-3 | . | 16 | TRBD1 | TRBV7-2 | TGTGCCAGCAGCCCGCCGACAGGGGCCAACACAGATACGCAGTATTTT | CASSPPTGANTDTQYF
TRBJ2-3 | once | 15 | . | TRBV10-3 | TGTGCCATCAGTGATTTGGCAGGCTTCACAGATACGCAGTATTTT | CAISDLAGFTDTQYF
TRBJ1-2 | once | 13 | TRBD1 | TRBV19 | TGTGCCAGTAGGCAAGACAGGGTCTATGGCTACACCTTC | CASRQDRVYGYTF
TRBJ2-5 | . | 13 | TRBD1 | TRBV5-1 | TGCGCCAGCAGCTCAGGACAGGGCGGGACCCAGTACTTC | CASSSGQGGTQYF
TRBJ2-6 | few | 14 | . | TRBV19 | TGTGCCAGTAAGGGGGGGGCTGGGGCCAACGTCCTGACTTTC | CASKGGAGANVLTF
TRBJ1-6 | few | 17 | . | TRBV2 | TGTGCCAGCAGTGAAAATCAGGACAGCTCCTATAATTCACCCCTCCACTTT | CASSENQDSSYNSPLHF
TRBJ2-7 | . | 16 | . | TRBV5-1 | TGCGCCAGCAGCTTGGGCGGTGGAGGGAACCCTTACGAGCAGTACTTC | CASSLGGGGNPYEQYF
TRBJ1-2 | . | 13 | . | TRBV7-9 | TGTGCCAGCAGCCCCGAGGGTAACTATGGCTACACCTTC | CASSPEGNYGYTF
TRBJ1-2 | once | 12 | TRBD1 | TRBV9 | TGTGCCAGCAGCAGGACAGGGTATGGCTACACCTTC | CASSRTGYGYTF
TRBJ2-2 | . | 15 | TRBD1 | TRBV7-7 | TGTGCCAGCAGCCCTCGACAGGGCACCACCGGGGAGCTGTTTTTT | CASSPRQGTTGELFF
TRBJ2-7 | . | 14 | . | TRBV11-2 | TGTGCCAGCAGCTTCCCAGAGGTTTTCTACGAGCAGTACTTC | CASSFPEVFYEQYF
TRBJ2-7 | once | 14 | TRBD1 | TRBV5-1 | TGCGCCAGCACCCCACAGGGGGCCCCCTACGAGCAGTACTTC | CASTPQGAPYEQYF
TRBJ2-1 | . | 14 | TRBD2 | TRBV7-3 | TGTGCCAGCAGCTTAATAGCGGGAGTTTATGAGCAGTTCTTC | CASSLIAGVYEQFF
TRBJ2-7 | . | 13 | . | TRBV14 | TGTGCCAGCAGCCAAGGGCGGGTGTACGAGCAGTACTTC | CASSQGRVYEQYF
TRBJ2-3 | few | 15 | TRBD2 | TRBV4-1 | TGCGCCAGCAGCCTCCGACTAGCCGGCACAGATACGCAGTATTTT | CASSLRLAGTDTQYF
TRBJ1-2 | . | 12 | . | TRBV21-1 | TGTGCCACTCCTTGTGGGAGCTATGGCTACACCTTC | CATPCGSYGYTF
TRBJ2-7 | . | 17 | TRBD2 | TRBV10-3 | TGTGCCATCAGTAGGAGGGCTAGCGGCACACTATTCTACGAGCAGTACTTC | CAISRRASGTLFYEQYF
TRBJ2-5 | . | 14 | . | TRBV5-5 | TGTGCCAGCAGTTCTGTAGGGGCGCGAGAGACCCAGTACTTC | CASSSVGARETQYF
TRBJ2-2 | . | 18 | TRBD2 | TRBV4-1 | TGCGCCAGCAGCCCCCGGACTAGCGGGAAAGAGTGGGACGGGGAGCTGTTTTTT | CASSPRTSGKEWDGELFF
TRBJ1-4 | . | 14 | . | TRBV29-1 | TGCAGCGTTGTCCCGGGGACAACTAATGAAAAACTGTTTTTT | CSVVPGTTNEKLFF
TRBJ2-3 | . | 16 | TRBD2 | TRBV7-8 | TGTGCCAGCAGCTTCAACCTAGCGGGAGGGTCGGATACGCAGTATTTT | CASSFNLAGGSDTQYF
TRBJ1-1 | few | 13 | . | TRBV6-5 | TGTGCCAGCAGCGTCCAGGGGTCCACTGAAGCTTTCTTT | CASSVQGSTEAFF
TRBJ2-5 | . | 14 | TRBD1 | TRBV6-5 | TGTGCCAGCAGTTACGACAGGGCTTCAGAGACCCAGTACTTC | CASSYDRASETQYF
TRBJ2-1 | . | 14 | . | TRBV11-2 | TGTGCCAGCAGCTTAGATAGTCGGGGGAATGAGCAGTTCTTC | CASSLDSRGNEQFF
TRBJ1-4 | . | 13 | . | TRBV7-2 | TGTGCCAGCAGCCTCAGATTAAATGAAAAACTGTTTTTT | CASSLRLNEKLFF
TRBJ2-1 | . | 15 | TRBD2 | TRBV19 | TGTGCCAGTACCCTACTAGCGGGGGGGTTCACTGAGCAGTTCTTC | CASTLLAGGFTEQFF
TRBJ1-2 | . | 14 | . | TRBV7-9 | TGTGCCAGCAGCTTTAGCCAAACTAACTATGGCTACACCTTC | CASSFSQTNYGYTF
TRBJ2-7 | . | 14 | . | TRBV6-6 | TGTGCCAGCAGTACCGACAGTATCAGGGACGAGCAGTACTTC | CASSTDSIRDEQYF
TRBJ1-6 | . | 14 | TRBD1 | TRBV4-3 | TGCGCCAGCAGCCAGGATCACAGGGGCTCACCCCTCCACTTT | CASSQDHRGSPLHF
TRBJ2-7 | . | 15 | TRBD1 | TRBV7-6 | TGTGCCAGCAGCTTAGTTGTGGGGACAGAGTACGAGCAGTACTTC | CASSLVVGTEYEQYF
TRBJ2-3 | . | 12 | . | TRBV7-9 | TGTGCCAGCAGCCCCATCACAGATACGCAGTATTTT | CASSPITDTQYF
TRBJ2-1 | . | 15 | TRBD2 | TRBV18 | TGTGCCAGCTCACCGGAGCGGGGAGAGTACAATGAGCAGTTCTTC | CASSPERGEYNEQFF
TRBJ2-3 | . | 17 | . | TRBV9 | TGTGCCAGCAGCCTAGAGAGCCCAGCGACCGGGACAGATACGCAGTATTTT | CASSLESPATGTDTQYF
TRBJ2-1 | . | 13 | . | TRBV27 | TGTGCCAGCAGTTTCCAGGGTAGAAATGAGCAGTTCTTC | CASSFQGRNEQFF
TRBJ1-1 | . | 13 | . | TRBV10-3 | TGTGCCATCAGCCGGACAGCGAACACTGAAGCTTTCTTT | CAISRTANTEAFF
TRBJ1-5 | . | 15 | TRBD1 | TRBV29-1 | TGCAGCGTTCGGTACCAGGGGGATAGCAATCAGCCCCAGCATTTT | CSVRYQGDSNQPQHF
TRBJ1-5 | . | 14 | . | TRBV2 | TGTGCCAGCAGTGAGTTAGACAGAAATCAGCCCCAGCATTTT | CASSELDRNQPQHF
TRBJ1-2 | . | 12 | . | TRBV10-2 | TGCGCCGTCATGACAGAAAACTATGGCTACACCTTC | CAVMTENYGYTF
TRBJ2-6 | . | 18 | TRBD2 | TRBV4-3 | TGCGCCAGCAGCCAAGATCATGGGGGAGGGTCTGGGGCCAACGTCCTGACTTTC | CASSQDHGGGSGANVLTF
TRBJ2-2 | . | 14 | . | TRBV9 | TGTGCCAGCAGCCCGAGGACTCGGCACGGGGAGCTGTTTTTT | CASSPRTRHGELFF
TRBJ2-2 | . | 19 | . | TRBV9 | TGTGCCAGCAGCCCTCAAAACCGCATAGGAGTTCGGGTGCCCGGGGAGCTGTTTTTT | CASSPQNRIGVRVPGELFF
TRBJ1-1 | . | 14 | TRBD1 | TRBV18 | TGTGCCAGCTCAGAGGAAGGGGGCTACACTGAAGCTTTCTTT | CASSEEGGYTEAFF